This T cell receptor beta chain was identified in a study of blood T cell repertoires in COVID-19. Clones were read by immunoSEQ multiplex PCR, and TCRdb kept only the in-frame ones, dropping some. Seen here are 120,000 or so clones, about four fifths observed once, and the top ten hold under 45%. The CDR3 length is 14 residues. Germline V gene sequence: CDR1 MNHEY, CDR2 SVGEGT. The ends were cut back, 5 bases at V and 3 bases at J, with 13 bases in the middle. This clone was found many times. V is TRBV6-2 or TRBV6-3 and J is TRBJ1-1; D not resolved. Input material: peripheral blood. The receptor's source is a man aged 35-49 years with active or convalescent COVID-19. The chain's CDR3 is CASSPNRGDTEAFF. The DNA for the CDR3 is TGTGCCAGCAGTCCAAATAGAGGAGACACTGAAGCTTTCTTT.